The text below deals with one T cell receptor (beta chain). The data originate from a study of shared clonotypes between healthy human individuals. The CDR3 totals 14 residues. Germline-derived CDR1 and CDR2 are MDHEN and SYDVKM. Between the trimmed V and J ends, which lost 6 bases and 2 bases, there was a span of 11 bases. The protocol was immunoSEQ multiplex PCR, while the TCRdb copy is restricted to in-frame clones and leaves out a portion. The sample consists of a few million clones, 90% to 95% of them appearing once. J is TRBJ1-3 and V is TRBV28; tentatively, D is TRBD1 (6 bases). The source is a man aged 18 to 29 in good health. The specimen sequenced was naive CD4+ T cells sorted from blood. Noted subset: CD45RA+ positively selected. The CDR3 reads CASRRGGTGNTIYF. Written as DNA, the CDR3 is TGTGCCAGCAGGCGAGGGGGGACTGGAAACACCATATATTTT.